The 32 T cell receptor beta chains below all came from one sample that was sequenced in a study of beta chain features in type 1 diabetes. Study outcomes and limitations: Shorter TCRB CDR3s, moderately but significantly so, were found in Type 1 diabetes patients in all four CD4+ subsets.

Isolated RNA was reverse transcribed in full, so expressed TCRB transcripts were sequenced. TCRdb's table, derived via immunoSEQ multiplex PCR, lists solely in-frame clones and lacks some. Found here are more than 300,000 clones, roughly 12% of them singletons; the top ten hold 0.0095% to 0.011%. Their antigens remain unidentified. The sample taken for sequencing was naive CD4+ T cells from blood. All receptors derive from a woman under 30 with type 1 diabetes.

The table lists this clone with a count of one. The chain couples TRBV7-2 to TRBJ2-3, with TRBD1 matching 7 bases. The CDR3 runs to 14 residues. Germline CDR1 SGHTA, CDR2 FQGNSA. The J segment lost 0 bases and the V segment lost 7 bases, leaving 4 bases of the junction unmatched. The CDR3 nucleotides read TGTGCCAGCACCTCGGGACAGAGCACAGATACGCAGTATTTT. Translating it yields CASTSGQSTDTQYF.

A few counts support this clone. Germline and junction disagree at one end, which may indicate a read error. The chain couples TRBV19 to TRBJ2-2; D is unresolved. Germline V CDR1 and CDR2: LNHDA, SQIVND (reference sequence). The CDR3 length is 8 residues. The CDR3 DNA is TGTGCCAGTAGCCTGACAAAATTT. This translates into CASSLTKF.

This clone turned up a few times. The genes are TRBV15 and TRBJ2-5; D uncertain. Per the germline V gene, CDR1 is LNHNV and CDR2 is YYDKDF (reference sequence). Trimming stripped 3 bases from V and 2 bases from J, with 7 bases between. The CDR3 is 13 residues long. CDR3 DNA: TGTGCCACCAGCAGGGGCCGGCAAGAGACCCAGTACTTC. Protein product: CATSRGRQETQYF.

The chain employs TRBV5-8 and TRBJ1-4; D might be TRBD1 (6 bases). The ends were cut back, 1 base at V and 0 bases at J, with 13 bases in the middle. Germline V gene sequence: CDR1 SGHTS, CDR2 YDEGEE. The CDR3 loop spans 17 amino acids. The CDR3 sequence is CASSLMGQLPTNEKLFF. The CDR3 bases are TGTGCCAGCAGCTTGATGGGACAATTGCCAACTAATGAAAAACTGTTTTTT.

The rearrangement joins TRBV29-1 to TRBJ2-6, with 9 bases lining up with TRBD1. The CDR3 consists of 12 residues. V dropped 6 bases and J dropped 13; count of bases not matched to a gene: 7. The V gene's germline CDR1 is SQVTM and CDR2 ANQGSEA. The CDR3 here is CSVEGQGKVLTF. The CDR3 DNA sequence: TGCAGCGTGGAGGGACAGGGAAAAGTCCTGACTTTC.

This clone appeared a few times. J is TRBJ1-5 and V is TRBV19; no reliable D call. The CDR3 totals 14 residues. Germline CDR1 LNHDA, CDR2 SQIVND (reference sequence). Trimming removed 5 bases at V and 7 bases at J, with 15 bases between. Written as DNA, the CDR3 is TGTGCCAGTAGTCCGATCCCAGGTATCCAGCCCCAGCATTTT. It codes for CASSPIPGIQPQHF.

This clone occurred a few times. The chain joins TRBV7-2 to TRBJ1-3, with a tentative D call TRBD1 (5 bases). The V end lost 5 bases, the J end lost 0 bases, and 8 bases lay between the germline ends. From germline, CDR1 is SGHTA and CDR2 FQGNSA. There are 14 residues in the CDR3. CDR3 nucleotides: TGTGCCAGCAGCACGACAGTCTCTGGAAACACCATATATTTT. It is translated as CASSTTVSGNTIYF.

The rearrangement joins TRBV25-1 to TRBJ2-3; D remains unclear. This CDR3 spans 14 amino acids. Trimming pared 1 base from V and 6 bases from J, leaving 11 bases between. CDR1 and CDR2 (germline): MGHDK, SYGVNS. The CDR3 region has the DNA TGTGCCAGCAGTGAATCCCCCCCGGTGGATACGCAGTATTTT. Protein product: CASSESPPVDTQYF.

Only a few counts were recorded for this clone. J is TRBJ1-1 and V is TRBV18; D might be TRBD1 (6 bases). This CDR3 has 13 residues. Per germline, CDR1 KGHSH and CDR2 LQKENI. With 2 bases removed from V and 8 bases from J, the gap between germline ends came to 12 bases. In nucleotides, the CDR3 is TGTGCCAGCTCACCATACGATGGGACAGAAGCTTTCTTT. Amino acid sequence: CASSPYDGTEAFF. The complete variable domain, with remaining parts taken from reference TRBV18 and TRBJ1-1, reads NAGVMQNPRHLVRRRGQEARLRCSPMKGHSHVYWYRQLPEEGLKFMVYLQKENIIDESGMPKERFSAEFPKEGPSILRIQQVVRGDSAAYFCASSPYDGTEAFFGQGTRLTVV.

The chain links TRBV18 to TRBJ2-7; D gene ambiguous. CDR3 length: 12 residues. Germline V gene data show CDR1 as KGHSH and CDR2 as LQKENI. V lost 2 bases and J lost 7, with 9 bases in between. CDR3: CASSPSSWEQYF. The DNA for the CDR3 is TGTGCCAGCTCACCAAGCTCCTGGGAGCAGTACTTC.

This clone was detected only a few times. The chain is built from TRBV7-9 and TRBJ2-7; D uncertain. Per the germline V gene, CDR1 is SEHNR and CDR2 is FQNEAQ (reference sequence). Trimming took off 1 base at V and 0 bases at J, with 4 bases between the two ends. CDR3 size: 13 residues. For the CDR3, the DNA is TGTGCCAGCAGCTTAGATAGCTCCTACGAGCAGTACTTC. Its protein is CASSLDSSYEQYF.

This chain uses TRBV4-3 with TRBJ2-7; perhaps TRBD1 as D (5 bases). The length of the CDR3 is 16 residues. V lost 0 bases and J lost 1, with 13 bases in between. Germline CDR1 and CDR2: LGHNA and YSLEER. The CDR3, as DNA: TGCGCCAGCAGCCAAGATTGGGGCAGCCCTTCCTACGAGCAGTACTTC. Protein: CASSQDWGSPSYEQYF.

This clone was observed a few times. This chain connects TRBV28 to TRBJ1-1; possibly TRBD1 for D (6 bases). The CDR3 has 12 amino acids. V lost 6 bases, J lost 3 bases, and 8 bases lay in between. Germline loops: CDR1 MDHEN, CDR2 SYDVKM. This CDR3 is CASSWTDTEAFF. DNA of the CDR3: TGTGCCAGCAGCTGGACAGACACTGAAGCTTTCTTT.

This chain connects TRBV18 to TRBJ2-7; TRBD2 matches 7 bases. Germline V lookup: CDR1 KGHSH, CDR2 LQKENI. The V segment lost 2 bases and the J segment 0 bases; nucleotides outside the gene matches: 4. The CDR3 sequence is 15 residues long. The CDR3 region is CASSPISGASYEQYF. The CDR3 DNA reads TGTGCCAGCTCACCAATAAGCGGGGCCTCCTACGAGCAGTACTTC.

This clone has just a few counts. The chain links TRBV27 to TRBJ2-1; TRBD2 matches at 12 bases. The CDR3 consists of 13 residues. Looked up from germline, CDR1 is MNHEY and CDR2 is SMNVEV (reference sequence). The ends lost 9 bases at V and 9 bases at J; junction bases unmatched: 6. As DNA, the CDR3 is TGTGCCAGTAGACTAGCGGGAGCGGGTGAGCAGTTCTTC. It codes for CASRLAGAGEQFF.

The gene calls are TRBV5-4 and TRBJ1-6; D ambiguous. Trimming left V 0 bases short and J 10 bases short, with 14 bases between. Germline V CDR1 and CDR2: SGHNT, YYREEE (reference sequence). CDR3 size: 15 residues. DNA of the CDR3: TGTGCCAGCAGCTTGGCCCCCGGACTCGAGTCACCCCTCCACTTT. It encodes CASSLAPGLESPLHF.

This sequence joins TRBV30 and TRBJ2-5, with 12 bases lining up with TRBD2. The CDR3 sequence is 14 residues long. V shed 7 bases, J shed 2 bases, and the junction held 5 bases outside the gene matches. Per the germline V gene, CDR1 is GTSNPN and CDR2 is SVGIG (reference sequence). CDR3 amino acids: CALRTSGKQETQYF. DNA for the CDR3: TGTGCCTTGAGGACTAGCGGGAAACAAGAGACCCAGTACTTC.

This chain uses TRBV7-6 with TRBJ1-3; D ambiguous. CDR3 length equals 14 residues. Germline V gene data show CDR1 as SGHVS and CDR2 as FNYEAQ. V lost 5 bases, J lost 0 bases, and 8 bases lay in between. For the CDR3, the DNA is TGTGCCAGCAGCCCAGGAAACTCTGGAAACACCATATATTTT. Translated: CASSPGNSGNTIYF.

This clone was detected only a few times. This rearrangement joins TRBV4-3 to TRBJ1-2; D might be TRBD1 (6 bases). The CDR3 sequence is 17 residues long. The V and J ends lost 1 base and 6 bases respectively, with 21 bases between them. The germline V gene has CDR1 LGHNA and CDR2 YSLEER. CDR3 loop: CASSQGLLPQGQDGYTF. CDR3 nucleotides: TGCGCCAGCAGCCAAGGACTACTACCCCAGGGGCAGGATGGCTACACCTTC.

This chain uses TRBV28 with TRBJ1-2, with D unresolved. Germline lookup yields CDR1 MDHEN and CDR2 SYDVKM. V was trimmed by 5 bases and J by 5 bases, leaving 3 bases between them. The CDR3 runs to 10 residues. CDR3 in DNA: TGTGCCAGCAGTCAATATGGCTACACCTTC. Translated: CASSQYGYTF.

This clone was seen a few times. The genes are TRBV29-1 and TRBJ2-1; 8 bases match TRBD2. Germline CDR1 is SQVTM and CDR2 is ANQGSEA. V dropped 3 bases and J dropped 4; count of bases not matched to a gene: 8. This CDR3 has 15 amino acids. The CDR3 loop reads CSVERGANNYNEQFF. For the CDR3, the DNA is TGCAGCGTTGAGCGGGGGGCTAATAATTACAATGAGCAGTTCTTC.

This clone was detected only a few times. The chain recombines TRBV25-1 with TRBJ1-3; D possibly corresponds to TRBD1 (6 bases). The CDR3 is 17 amino acids. Germline CDR1 MGHDK, CDR2 SYGVNS. The V gene lost 3 bases and the J gene lost 4 bases, with 19 bases spanning the gap. The CDR3 bases are TGTGCCAGCAGTGATTCTTGGGGGGGGCCCTCGGGAAACACCATATATTTT. Translation: CASSDSWGGPSGNTIYF.

The sample holds a few counts of this clone. The rearrangement links TRBV20-1 to TRBJ2-7; no clear D gene. CDR3 length equals 11 residues. V lost 1 base and J lost 7, with 8 bases in between. CDR1 DFQATT and CDR2 SNEGSKA come from the germline V gene (reference sequence). The DNA of the CDR3 is TGCAGTGCTAGAGCGAGCTTTGAGCAGTACTTC. Its translation: CSARASFEQYF.

The chain joins TRBV6-5 to TRBJ2-7; 7 nucleotides match TRBD1. Unmatched junction bases numbered 7, after V lost 2 bases and J lost 3 bases. This CDR3 is built from 15 residues. CDR1 MNHEY and CDR2 SVGAGI come from the germline V gene. DNA of the CDR3: TGTGCCAGCAGTTACCGACAGGGACAGAACTACGAGCAGTACTTC. Translated: CASSYRQGQNYEQYF.

The V and J genes are TRBV30 and TRBJ1-1; D gene unclear. Germline-derived CDR1 and CDR2 are GTSNPN and SVGIG (reference sequence). CDR3 length equals 13 residues. Deletions cut 2 bases from V and 5 bases from J, with 12 bases between. CDR3 protein: CAWSPNGVTEAFF. The CDR3 DNA is TGTGCCTGGAGTCCGAACGGGGTGACTGAAGCTTTCTTT.

This clone has just a few counts. The rearrangement joins TRBV27 to TRBJ2-1, with TRBD2 matching 8 bases. Germline V gives CDR1 MNHEY, CDR2 SMNVEV (reference sequence). This CDR3 comprises 16 residues. Trimming at V came to 5 bases and at J to 7 bases, leaving 13 bases not matched to a gene. This chain's CDR3 is CASSPEGRGALNEQFF. The CDR3 nucleotides read TGTGCCAGCAGTCCCGAGGGGCGGGGGGCGTTAAATGAGCAGTTCTTC.

The rearrangement uses TRBV6-5 and TRBJ2-1; D perhaps matches TRBD1 (5 bases). The germline V gene has CDR1 MNHEY and CDR2 SVGAGI. The length of the CDR3 is 14 residues. V lost 0 bases and J lost 5, with 8 bases in between. The CDR3 nucleotides read TGTGCCAGCAGTTACTCGGACATACACAATGAGCAGTTCTTC. It yields the protein CASSYSDIHNEQFF.

The rearrangement uses TRBV5-4 and TRBJ2-5; TRBD2 might be the D (5 bases). The CDR3 loop spans 12 amino acids. Germline V gives CDR1 SGHNT, CDR2 YYREEE (reference sequence). The V end lost 3 bases, the J end lost 5 bases, and 8 bases lay between the germline ends. The CDR3 is CASSSPGETQYF. The CDR3 DNA reads TGTGCCAGCAGCTCCCCGGGGGAGACCCAGTACTTC.

This clone was found a few times. The gene calls are TRBV5-4 and TRBJ2-3; TRBD2 agrees at 11 bases. The germline CDR1 and CDR2 sequences are SGHNT and YYREEE (reference sequence). V was pared by 3 bases and J by 0 bases, with 0 bases of the junction left unmatched. CDR3 length: 15 residues. The CDR3 nucleotides are TGTGCCAGCAGCTGGACTAGCGGGAGCACAGATACGCAGTATTTT. Its protein product is CASSWTSGSTDTQYF.

The V and J genes are TRBV7-2 and TRBJ2-1; 7 bases are a match to TRBD2. CDR3 length: 15 residues. V lost 1 base and J lost 6; bases outside the gene matches: 6. The germline V gene has CDR1 SGHTA and CDR2 FQGNSA. The CDR3: CASSLEGREGNEQFF. The CDR3 DNA reads as TGTGCCAGCAGCTTAGAGGGCAGGGAGGGCAATGAGCAGTTCTTC. The full variable domain, in which reference TRBV7-2 and TRBJ2-1 provide the parts outside the CDR3, is GAGVSQSPSNKVTEKGKDVELRCDPISGHTALYWYRQSLGQGLEFLIYFQGNSAPDKSGLPSDRFSAERTGGSVSTLTIQRTQQEDSAVYLCASSLEGREGNEQFFGPGTRLTVL.

There are a few counts of this clone. CDR3 sequence (DNA): TGTGCCAGCAGCGTAGGAGGGACAGATCTACACTATGGCTACACCTTC. It encodes CASSVGGTDLHYGYTF. This chain connects TRBV9 to TRBJ1-2; 7 nucleotides line up with TRBD1. With 0 bases clipped from V and 3 bases from J, the junction kept 8 bases outside the gene matches. The CDR3 consists of 16 residues. Per the germline V gene, CDR1 is SGDLS and CDR2 is YYNGEE.

In regard to this clone: The sample has other DNA sequences that encode this CDR3 too. The genes are TRBV5-4 and TRBJ2-5, with 13 bases matching TRBD2. There are 15 residues in the CDR3. Germline CDR1 and CDR2: SGHNT and YYREEE (reference sequence). Trimming at V came to 3 bases and at J to 2 bases, leaving 1 base not matched to a gene. CDR3 bases: TGTGCCAGCAGCTCGGGACTAGCGGGGCAAGAGACCCAGTACTTC. Translated, it gives CASSSGLAGQETQYF. Full variable domain (outside the CDR3, taken from reference TRBV5-4 and TRBJ2-5): ETGVTQSPTHLIKTRGQQVTLRCSSQSGHNTVSWYQQALGQGPQFIFQYYREEENGRGNFPPRFSGLQFPNYSSELNVNALELDDSALYLCASSSGLAGQETQYFGPGTRLLVL.